The next 17 T cell receptor beta chains were all read from a single sample in a study of blood T cell repertoires in COVID-19. TCRdb's table, derived via immunoSEQ multiplex PCR, lists solely in-frame clones and lacks some. The table includes roughly 220,000 clones, 88% detected once. The sequenced sample was PBMCs or T cells enriched from blood (not recorded which). The source is a woman in her twenties or thirties who had recovered from COVID-19.

The chain recombines TRBV5-4 with TRBJ2-5; tentatively, D is TRBD1 (6 bases). Germline CDR1 is SGHNT and CDR2 is YYREEE (reference sequence). V was cut by 5 bases and J by 4 bases, with 12 bases left in between. The CDR3 totals 13 residues. CDR3 in DNA: TGTGCCAGCAGGCAGGGGCGTGGAGAGACCCAGTACTTC. It is translated as CASRQGRGETQYF.

The chain combines TRBV18 with TRBJ2-7, with TRBD2 matching 10 bases. This CDR3 is 16 amino acids long. From germline, CDR1 is KGHSH and CDR2 LQKENI. V gave up 1 base and J gave up 4 bases; unmatched junction bases: 7. The CDR3 DNA is TGTGCCAGCTCACCACTTACACTAGCGGGGAGGTACGAGCAGTACTTC. It encodes CASSPLTLAGRYEQYF. The full variable domain, with the rest looked up from reference TRBV18 and TRBJ2-7, is NAGVMQNPRHLVRRRGQEARLRCSPMKGHSHVYWYRQLPEEGLKFMVYLQKENIIDESGMPKERFSAEFPKEGPSILRIQQVVRGDSAAYFCASSPLTLAGRYEQYFGPGTRLTVT.

This clone came up once. V is TRBV19 and J is TRBJ2-6, with D tentatively TRBD2 (5 bases). Looked up from germline, CDR1 is LNHDA and CDR2 is SQIVND (reference sequence). Trimming shortened V by 0 bases and J by 2 bases, and 20 bases separated the two germline ends. The CDR3 contains 20 residues. The CDR3 here is CASSIDRGGLFLPGANVLTF. The DNA of the CDR3 is TGTGCCAGTAGTATAGATCGTGGAGGACTCTTCCTCCCTGGGGCCAACGTCCTGACTTTC.

V is TRBV4-3 and J is TRBJ2-1; D remains unclear. The ends were cut back, 0 bases at V and 7 bases at J, with 16 bases in the middle. Germline CDR1 reads LGHNA; CDR2 reads YSLEER. The CDR3 totals 16 residues. As DNA, the CDR3 is TGCGCCAGCAGCCAAGAGGGTCTCCTACAGTGGAATGAGCAGTTCTTC. Residues: CASSQEGLLQWNEQFF.

The rearrangement joins TRBV6-5 to TRBJ1-5; D might be TRBD1 (6 bases). From germline, CDR1 is MNHEY and CDR2 SVGAGI. Trimming cost V 7 bases and J 0 bases, with 13 bases left between them. The CDR3 sequence is 15 residues long. The CDR3 region is CASKGQWYSNQPQHF. The DNA of the CDR3 is TGTGCCAGCAAAGGACAGTGGTATAGCAATCAGCCCCAGCATTTT.

The J gene is TRBJ1-6, the V gene TRBV3-1 (or the pseudogene TRBV3-2), with a weak D call TRBD1 (6 bases). The CDR3 covers 16 residues. In germline, CDR1 is LGHDT, CDR2 YNNKEL (reference sequence). With 2 bases removed from V and 5 bases from J, the gap between germline ends came to 13 bases. This CDR3 is CASSQLRGGNNSPLHF. As DNA, the CDR3 is TGTGCCAGCAGCCAATTGCGCGGGGGCAATAATTCACCCCTCCACTTT.

The J gene is TRBJ2-5, the V gene TRBV9; D is undetermined. Trimming stripped 2 bases from V and 3 bases from J, with 8 bases between. This CDR3 comprises 13 residues. Germline V gene lookup returns CDR1 SGDLS and CDR2 YYNGEE. The CDR3 here is CASSVGGEETQYF. The CDR3 DNA reads TGTGCCAGCAGCGTTGGCGGCGAAGAGACCCAGTACTTC. Full variable domain (missing parts from reference TRBV9 and TRBJ2-5): DSGVTQTPKHLITATGQRVTLRCSPRSGDLSVYWYQQSLDQGLQFLIQYYNGEERAKGNILERFSAQQFPDLHSELNLSSLELGDSALYFCASSVGGEETQYFGPGTRLLVL.

This chain connects TRBV19 to TRBJ2-2, with D maybe TRBD1 (8 bases). The CDR3 runs to 17 residues. Trimming took off 8 bases at V and 2 bases at J, with 21 bases between the two ends. CDR1 is LNHDA, CDR2 SQIVND, per germline (reference sequence). For the CDR3, the DNA is TGTGCCAGTGCCCCGGACAGGGAGGGGGTCAACACCGGGGAGCTGTTTTTT. Amino acid sequence: CASAPDREGVNTGELFF.

The chain links TRBV7-3 to TRBJ1-1; D call uncertain. The CDR3 sequence is 13 residues long. The germline CDR1 and CDR2 sequences are SGHTA and FQGTGA. Trimming took off 5 bases at V and 1 base at J, with 8 bases between the two ends. DNA for the CDR3: TGTGCCAGCAGCGCCCACGGGAACACTGAAGCTTTCTTT. It encodes CASSAHGNTEAFF.

The gene calls are TRBV2 and TRBJ2-7; D is perhaps TRBD2 (5 bases). Germline CDR1 is SNHLY and CDR2 is FYNNEI. The V end was cut by 4 bases, the J end by 2 bases, with 9 bases between. CDR3 length: 13 residues. CDR3 region: CASSGLAAYEQYF. CDR3 nucleotides: TGTGCCAGCAGTGGGCTAGCTGCCTACGAGCAGTACTTC.

This chain uses TRBV18 with TRBJ1-6; 8 bases fit TRBD1. With V trimmed by 6 bases and J by 7 bases, 8 bases remained unmatched. The CDR3 is made up of 15 amino acids. Germline V gives CDR1 KGHSH, CDR2 LQKENI. The CDR3 sequence: CASSLYRDRNSPLHF. CDR3 DNA: TGTGCCAGCTCTCTATACCGGGACAGGAATTCACCCCTCCACTTT. Full variable domain (outside the CDR3, taken from reference TRBV18 and TRBJ1-6): NAGVMQNPRHLVRRRGQEARLRCSPMKGHSHVYWYRQLPEEGLKFMVYLQKENIIDESGMPKERFSAEFPKEGPSILRIQQVVRGDSAAYFCASSLYRDRNSPLHFGNGTRLTVT.

The sample holds a few counts of this clone. The chain links TRBV6-2 or TRBV6-3 to TRBJ2-7; a weak D match, TRBD1 (6 bases). From germline, CDR1 is MNHEY and CDR2 SVGEGT. V lost 0 bases and J lost 6, with 9 bases in between. This CDR3 has 13 amino acids. Written as DNA, the CDR3 is TGTGCCAGCAGTTACTCCGACAGGCTCGAGCAGTACTTC. Translating it yields CASSYSDRLEQYF.

The chain uses TRBV18 and TRBJ1-6; D may be TRBD1 (6 bases). V lost 1 base to trimming and J lost 10 bases, with 14 bases between them. Looked up from germline, CDR1 is KGHSH and CDR2 is LQKENI. There are 15 residues in the CDR3. DNA for the CDR3: TGTGCCAGCTCACCACTGGCAGCCGACAGGTCACCCCTCCACTTT. Translation: CASSPLAADRSPLHF.

The J gene is TRBJ2-2, the V gene TRBV4-3, with TRBD1 matching 7 bases. The CDR3 is 15 amino acids. V lost 1 base and J lost 8; bases outside the gene matches: 7. Per germline, CDR1 LGHNA and CDR2 YSLEER. In nucleotides, the CDR3 is TGCGCCAGCAGCCAAGGGACAGGCGCTAAGGGGGAGCTGTTTTTT. Its translation is CASSQGTGAKGELFF.

This rearrangement joins TRBV2 to TRBJ1-1; D possibly corresponds to TRBD1 (5 bases). CDR1 and CDR2 (germline): SNHLY, FYNNEI. This CDR3 comprises 14 residues. Trimming took off 6 bases at V and 1 base at J, with 12 bases between the two ends. The CDR3 coding sequence is TGTGCCAGCAGGGCAGGGTTGGGGAACACTGAAGCTTTCTTT. Protein: CASRAGLGNTEAFF. Filled out from reference TRBV2 and TRBJ1-1, the complete variable domain reads EPEVTQTPSHQVTQMGQEVILRCVPISNHLYFYWYRQILGQKVEFLVSFYNNEISEKSEIFDDQFSVERPDGSNFTLKIRSTKLEDSAMYFCASRAGLGNTEAFFGQGTRLTVV.

V usage is TRBV3-1 (or the pseudogene TRBV3-2) and J usage is TRBJ1-3; tentative D call: TRBD1 (6 bases). Looked up from germline, CDR1 is LGHDT and CDR2 is YNNKEL (reference sequence). Trimming cost V 5 bases and J 0 bases, with 17 bases left between them. The CDR3 consists of 17 residues. The CDR3 nucleotides read TGTGCCAGCAGCTCATGGGACACCCTCGACTCTGGAAACACCATATATTTT. It specifies CASSSWDTLDSGNTIYF.

The rearrangement links TRBV19 to TRBJ1-5; no definite D call. Trimming removed 9 bases at V and 7 bases at J, with 4 bases between. Germline V gene sequence: CDR1 LNHDA, CDR2 SQIVND (reference sequence). The CDR3 is 9 residues long. The CDR3 bases are TGTGCCAGACAACAGCCCCAGCATTTT. This gives the protein CARQQPQHF.